This record concerns one T cell receptor beta chain sequence. The same CDR3 can be traced to other DNA sequences in this sample. The entry originates in a study of siplizumab effects on memory and regulatory T cells. Germline CDR1 is MNHEY and CDR2 is SVGAGI. V lost 0 bases and J lost 3, with 9 bases in between. The CDR3 is made up of 14 amino acids. Sequencing used immunoSEQ multiplex PCR; TCRdb keeps in-frame clones, though not all of them. The repertoire holds roughly 100,000 clones, with 85% to 95% as singletons. This sequence was found in a human donor in good health. The rearrangement joins TRBV6-5 to TRBJ2-7; D is unclear. Source material: CD4+ T cells sorted from blood. CDR3 protein: CASSYSALGYEQYF. In DNA form, the CDR3 reads TGTGCCAGCAGTTACTCCGCCCTGGGCTACGAGCAGTACTTC.